The next 2 T cell receptor beta chains were all read from a single sample in a study of response to subunit inactivated influenza vaccine. TCRdb recomputed calls from the RT-PCR reads with MiXCR, one row per CDR3 protein. The table records more than 450,000 distinct CDR3 sequences, approximately 7.7% of them present only once. This specimen was PBMCs from blood, taken less than 30 months after vaccination. Receptor source: a man aged 50-75 years who received an inactivated influenza vaccine.

This clonotype has ten or more counts. V usage is TRBV5-1 and J usage is TRBJ2-1, with 9 bases aligning to TRBD2. The trim removed 0 bases at V and 7 bases at J, leaving 8 bases unmatched. There are 16 residues in the CDR3. Germline CDR1 and CDR2: SGHRS and YFSETQ. CDR3 nucleotide sequence: TGCGCCAGCAGCTTGGCCGCTAGCGGGATGAGTAATGAGCAGTTCTTC. This translates into CASSLAASGMSNEQFF.

The chain is built from TRBV5-1 and TRBJ2-7; 7 nucleotides match TRBD2. The CDR3 is made up of 14 amino acids. Per the germline V gene, CDR1 is SGHRS and CDR2 is YFSETQ. J lost 2 bases, V lost 4 bases, and 6 bases had no gene match. CDR3 coding DNA: TGCGCCAGCAGCACCTCGGGACTAACCTACGAGCAGTACTTC. Translation gives CASSTSGLTYEQYF.